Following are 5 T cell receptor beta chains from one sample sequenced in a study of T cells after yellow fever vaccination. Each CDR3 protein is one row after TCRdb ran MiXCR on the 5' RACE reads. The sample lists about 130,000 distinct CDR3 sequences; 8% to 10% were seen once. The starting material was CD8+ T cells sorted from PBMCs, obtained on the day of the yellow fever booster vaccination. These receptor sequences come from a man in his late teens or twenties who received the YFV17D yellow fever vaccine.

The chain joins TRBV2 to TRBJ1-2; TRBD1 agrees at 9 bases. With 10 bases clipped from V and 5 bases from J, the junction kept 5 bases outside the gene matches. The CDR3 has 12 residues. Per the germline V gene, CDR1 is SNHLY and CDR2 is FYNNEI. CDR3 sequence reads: CATMGQGYGYTF. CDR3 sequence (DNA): TGTGCCACCATGGGACAGGGTTATGGCTACACCTTC.

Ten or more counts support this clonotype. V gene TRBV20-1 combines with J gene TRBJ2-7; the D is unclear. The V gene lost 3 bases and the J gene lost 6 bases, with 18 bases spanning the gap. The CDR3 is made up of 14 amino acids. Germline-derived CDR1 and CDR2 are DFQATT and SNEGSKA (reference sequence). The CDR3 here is CSARVPGVAREQYF. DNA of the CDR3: TGCAGTGCTAGGGTTCCCGGTGTGGCCCGCGAGCAGTACTTC.

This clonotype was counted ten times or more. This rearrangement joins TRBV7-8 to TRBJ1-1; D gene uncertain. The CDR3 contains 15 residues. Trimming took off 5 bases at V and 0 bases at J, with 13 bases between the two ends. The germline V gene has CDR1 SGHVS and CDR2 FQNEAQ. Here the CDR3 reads CASSPYLLMNTEAFF. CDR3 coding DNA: TGTGCCAGCAGCCCATACCTTCTGATGAACACTGAAGCTTTCTTT.

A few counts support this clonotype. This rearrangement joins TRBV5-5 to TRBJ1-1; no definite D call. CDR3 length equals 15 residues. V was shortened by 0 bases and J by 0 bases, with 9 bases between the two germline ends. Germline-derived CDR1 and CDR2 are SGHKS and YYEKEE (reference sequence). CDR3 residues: CASSLGRFVNTEAFF. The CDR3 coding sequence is TGTGCCAGCAGCTTGGGGCGTTTTGTGAACACTGAAGCTTTCTTT.

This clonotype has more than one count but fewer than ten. In nucleotides, the CDR3 is TGCAGTGCTCGGGACCACTACGAGCAGTACTTC. This translates into CSARDHYEQYF. The chain carries TRBV20-1 and TRBJ2-7; D possibly uses TRBD1 or TRBD2 (5 bases each). The CDR3 has 11 amino acids. V was cut by 5 bases and J by 3 bases, with 8 bases left in between. The germline CDR1 and CDR2 sequences are DFQATT and SNEGSKA (reference sequence).